These 26 T cell receptor beta chains were sequenced from one sample in a study of cytomegalovirus exposure and HLA in healthy donors. PCR was performed using 60 Vbeta and 13 Jbeta primers. Produced via immunoSEQ multiplex PCR; TCRdb's table is partial and in-frame only. The table includes about 130,000 clones, more than 70% detected once. The specimen sequenced was PBMCs. The receptors stem from a human donor in good health.

Only a few counts were recorded for this clone. This chain links TRBV7-9 with TRBJ2-7, with 7 bases matching TRBD1. The CDR3 contains 13 residues. V trimming: 9 bases; J trimming: 0 bases; junction bases outside the gene matches: 5. In germline, CDR1 is SEHNR, CDR2 FQNEAQ (reference sequence). CDR3 in amino acids: CASVTGSSYEQYF. The CDR3 DNA sequence: TGTGCCAGTGTGACAGGGAGCTCCTACGAGCAGTACTTC.

This sequence joins TRBV19 and TRBJ2-1; the match to TRBD1 covers 7 bases. This CDR3 is built from 16 residues. The V segment lost 9 bases and the J segment 1 base; nucleotides outside the gene matches: 12. CDR1 and CDR2 from the germline V gene are LNHDA and SQIVND (reference sequence). The CDR3 sequence is CASRGGQGLSYNEQFF. The CDR3 nucleotides read TGTGCCAGCCGAGGGGGCCAGGGCTTGTCCTACAATGAGCAGTTCTTC.

This clone was detected once. The chain has TRBV19 and TRBJ2-7; D unresolved. The CDR3 covers 13 residues. CDR1 LNHDA and CDR2 SQIVND come from the germline V gene (reference sequence). The germline V and J ends were trimmed by 3 bases and 2 bases, with 8 bases remaining between them. The CDR3 sequence: CASSISYAYEQYF. The CDR3 DNA reads TGTGCCAGTAGTATTAGTTACGCCTACGAGCAGTACTTC.

The chain employs TRBV6-5 and TRBJ1-6; 7 positions agree with TRBD1. The germline V gene has CDR1 MNHEY and CDR2 SVGAGI. J gave up 5 bases and V 8 bases, and 6 bases lay outside the gene matches. This CDR3 has 14 residues. In DNA form, the CDR3 reads TGTGCCAGCGGCACAGGGGTCAATAATTCACCCCTCCACTTT. Translation gives CASGTGVNNSPLHF.

The chain joins TRBV4-1 to TRBJ2-7, with 8 bases lining up with TRBD1. The CDR3 is 15 amino acids. Trimming took 1 base from V and 2 from J; bases not matched to a gene: 4. From germline, CDR1 is MGHRA and CDR2 YSYEKL. CDR3: CASSQVATGAYEQYF. For the CDR3, the DNA is TGCGCCAGCAGCCAAGTAGCGACAGGGGCCTACGAGCAGTACTTC.

The chain carries TRBV7-6 and TRBJ2-2, with TRBD2 matching 11 bases. Germline V gene sequence: CDR1 SGHVS, CDR2 FNYEAQ. The CDR3 is 17 amino acids. V was pared by 4 bases and J by 0 bases, with 4 bases of the junction left unmatched. The CDR3 region is CASSSLTSGTNTGELFF. The CDR3 DNA reads TGTGCCAGCAGCTCGCTGACTAGCGGGACGAACACCGGGGAGCTGTTTTTT.

The gene calls are TRBV11-2 and TRBJ1-2; D gene uncertain. The germline V gene encodes CDR1 SGHAT and CDR2 FQNNGV. The CDR3 covers 13 residues. Trimming pared 5 bases from V and 1 base from J, leaving 8 bases between. The CDR3 DNA reads as TGTGCCAGCAGCGGCAGTAATAACTATGGCTACACCTTC. This gives the protein CASSGSNNYGYTF.

This chain joins TRBV7-9 and TRBJ1-4; TRBD1 matches 8 bases. Looked up from germline, CDR1 is SEHNR and CDR2 is FQNEAQ (reference sequence). CDR3 size: 15 residues. Trimming took 1 base from V and 3 from J; bases not matched to a gene: 1. The CDR3 coding sequence is TGTGCCAGCAGCTTAGTGGGACAGGCTAATGAAAAACTGTTTTTT. Translating gives CASSLVGQANEKLFF.

This clone was counted a single time. The chain has TRBV2 and TRBJ2-3, with 10 bases matching TRBD2. V dropped 6 bases and J dropped 0; count of bases not matched to a gene: 3. From germline, CDR1 is SNHLY and CDR2 FYNNEI. CDR3 length: 15 amino acids. CDR3 amino acids: CASSALAGSTDTQYF. In nucleotides, the CDR3 is TGTGCCAGCAGCGCACTAGCGGGGAGCACAGATACGCAGTATTTT.

The chain uses TRBV11-3 and TRBJ1-1, with D tentatively TRBD1 (6 bases). The V and J ends lost 0 bases and 4 bases respectively, with 6 bases between them. CDR1 and CDR2 from the germline V gene are SGHNT and YENEEA. The CDR3 has 13 amino acids. The CDR3 region is CASSLEGGTEAFF. As DNA, the CDR3 is TGTGCCAGCAGCTTAGAAGGGGGCACTGAAGCTTTCTTT.

This chain joins TRBV2 and TRBJ1-2; TRBD1 aligns across 10 bases. Unmatched junction bases numbered 7, after V lost 5 bases and J lost 4 bases. This CDR3 comprises 15 residues. Germline V gives CDR1 SNHLY, CDR2 FYNNEI. As DNA, the CDR3 is TGTGCCAGCAGTATTCCGGGACAGGGGTTCTATGGCTACACCTTC. It yields the protein CASSIPGQGFYGYTF.

The chain is built from TRBV6-6 and TRBJ1-5; D is possibly TRBD1 (5 bases). The V gene lost 8 bases and the J gene lost 2 bases, with 13 bases spanning the gap. In germline, CDR1 is MNHNY, CDR2 SVGAGI (reference sequence). This CDR3 comprises 14 residues. CDR3 sequence reads: CASQRGVGNQPQHF. The CDR3 bases are TGTGCCAGCCAGCGGGGGGTGGGCAATCAGCCCCAGCATTTT.

CDR3 coding DNA: TGTGCCAGCAGCTTGGTGGGGGCTCAGCCCCAGCATTTT. This translates into CASSLVGAQPQHF. This chain links TRBV5-6 with TRBJ1-5; the D gene is possibly TRBD1 (6 bases). Per germline, CDR1 SGHDT and CDR2 YYEEEE. V lost 0 bases, J lost 6 bases, and 7 bases lay in between. This CDR3 has 13 residues.

This rearrangement joins TRBV4-1 to TRBJ2-7; no reliable D call. The germline CDR1 and CDR2 sequences are MGHRA and YSYEKL. Trimming removed 0 bases from V and 1 base from J, with 4 bases in between. The CDR3 has 13 residues. CDR3 loop: CASSQDYSYEQYF. The CDR3 region has the DNA TGCGCCAGCAGCCAAGACTATTCCTACGAGCAGTACTTC.

The chain carries TRBV28 and TRBJ1-5; D remains ambiguous. The CDR3 runs 13 residues. The V gene lost 8 bases and the J gene lost 5 bases, with 13 bases spanning the gap. Germline values: CDR1 MDHEN, CDR2 SYDVKM. CDR3: CASFSSRYQPQHF. DNA for the CDR3: TGTGCCAGCTTTAGCAGTCGTTATCAGCCCCAGCATTTT.

This chain links TRBV27 with TRBJ1-2, with D perhaps TRBD1 (5 bases). Trimming shortened V by 3 bases and J by 4 bases, and 12 bases separated the two germline ends. CDR1 is MNHEY, CDR2 SMNVEV, per germline (reference sequence). The CDR3 consists of 14 residues. The CDR3 region is CASSFSGQGYGYTF. The CDR3 bases are TGTGCCAGCAGTTTTTCCGGCCAGGGCTATGGCTACACCTTC.

The CDR3, as DNA: TGTGCCAGCAGCTTAATGGCGGGGGCGGGCACTGAAGCTTTCTTT. Translation gives CASSLMAGAGTEAFF. The chain carries TRBV7-9 and TRBJ1-1; tentative D call: TRBD1 (6 bases). The CDR3 is 15 residues long. V lost 2 bases and J lost 4, with 14 bases in between. CDR1 and CDR2 (germline): SEHNR, FQNEAQ (reference sequence).

The chain combines TRBV19 with TRBJ1-2; 7 bases line up with TRBD1. The CDR3 length is 14 residues. V lost 4 bases to trimming and J lost 3 bases; unmatched junction nucleotides: 5. The germline V gene encodes CDR1 LNHDA and CDR2 SQIVND (reference sequence). CDR3 bases: TGTGCCAGTAGTACCCGGGACAGATACTATGGCTACACCTTC. As protein: CASSTRDRYYGYTF.

In its sample, this clone was seen once. The CDR3 DNA is TGCGCCAGCAGCCAACTAGCGGGGGCCACAGATACGCAGTATTTT. Encoded protein: CASSQLAGATDTQYF. This chain connects TRBV5-1 to TRBJ2-3; 11 nucleotides match TRBD2. Germline values: CDR1 SGHRS, CDR2 YFSETQ. Losses at the gene ends were 4 bases for V and 2 bases for J; bases not matched to a gene: 3. The CDR3 is 15 residues long.

The chain is built from TRBV5-8 and TRBJ2-2; 11 positions match TRBD2. Germline CDR1 SGHTS, CDR2 YDEGEE. The J segment lost 5 bases and the V segment lost 4 bases, leaving 4 bases of the junction unmatched. The CDR3 consists of 15 residues. In nucleotides, the CDR3 is TGTGCCAGCAGCGCTAGCGGGGGGAGAACCGGGGAGCTGTTTTTT. The encoded protein is CASSASGGRTGELFF.

In this sample, this clone turned up once. This rearrangement joins TRBV7-2 to TRBJ2-5; D uncertain. Trimming pared 1 base from V and 3 bases from J, leaving 6 bases between. Per germline, CDR1 SGHTA and CDR2 FQGNSA. This CDR3 contains 13 residues. The CDR3 sequence: CASSLVAEETQYF. The CDR3 DNA is TGTGCCAGCAGCTTAGTCGCGGAAGAGACCCAGTACTTC. Filled out from reference TRBV7-2 and TRBJ2-5, the complete variable domain reads GAGVSQSPSNKVTEKGKDVELRCDPISGHTALYWYRQSLGQGLEFLIYFQGNSAPDKSGLPSDRFSAERTGGSVSTLTIQRTQQEDSAVYLCASSLVAEETQYFGPGTRLLVL.

The chain's CDR3 is CARSNDLQGAKGYTF. As DNA, the CDR3 is TGTGCCAGATCGAACGACCTACAGGGGGCCAAAGGCTACACCTTC. V usage is TRBV2 and J usage is TRBJ1-2; 9 bases agree with TRBD1. CDR1 and CDR2 from the germline V gene are SNHLY and FYNNEI. The CDR3 consists of 15 residues. Trimming removed 9 bases from V and 8 bases from J; junction bases left unmatched: 16. Together with reference TRBV2 and TRBJ1-2, the CDR3 gives the full variable domain: EPEVTQTPSHQVTQMGQEVILRCVPISNHLYFYWYRQILGQKVEFLVSFYNNEISEKSEIFDDQFSVERPDGSNFTLKIRSTKLEDSAMYFCARSNDLQGAKGYTFGSGTRLTVV.

This clone was counted a few times. The genes are TRBV6-1 and TRBJ1-1; maybe TRBD1 (6 bases). The CDR3 runs 13 residues. Trimming pared 5 bases from V and 5 bases from J, leaving 12 bases between. Germline values: CDR1 MNHNS, CDR2 SASEGT. Here the CDR3 DNA reads TGTGCCAGCAGTCTAGGACAGACAACTGAAGCTTTCTTT. Its translation: CASSLGQTTEAFF.

CDR3 residues: CASSPLAEYNEQFF. The CDR3 coding sequence is TGTGCCAGCAGTCCCCTGGCGGAGTACAATGAGCAGTTCTTC. The rearrangement uses TRBV28 and TRBJ2-1; D remains unclear. The CDR3 contains 14 residues. The V and J ends lost 5 bases and 4 bases respectively, with 12 bases between them. Germline V gene data show CDR1 as MDHEN and CDR2 as SYDVKM. The full variable domain, rest sourced from reference TRBV28 and TRBJ2-1, is DVKVTQSSRYLVKRTGEKVFLECVQDMDHENMFWYRQDPGLGLRLIYFSYDVKMKEKGDIPEGYSVSREKKERFSLILESASTNQTSMYLCASSPLAEYNEQFFGPGTRLTVL.

This clone was seen only once. The chain has TRBV9 and TRBJ1-1, with D possibly matching TRBD1 (5 bases). The V and J ends lost 3 bases and 2 bases respectively, with 11 bases between them. Germline V gives CDR1 SGDLS, CDR2 YYNGEE. CDR3 length: 14 residues. CDR3: CASSGRGGNTEAFF. Written as DNA, the CDR3 is TGTGCCAGCAGCGGGAGGGGAGGTAACACTGAAGCTTTCTTT. Full variable domain (outside the CDR3, taken from reference TRBV9 and TRBJ1-1): DSGVTQTPKHLITATGQRVTLRCSPRSGDLSVYWYQQSLDQGLQFLIQYYNGEERAKGNILERFSAQQFPDLHSELNLSSLELGDSALYFCASSGRGGNTEAFFGQGTRLTVV.

The V call is TRBV5-1, the J call TRBJ2-7; the D gene is possibly TRBD1 (5 bases). Trimming left V 1 base short and J 2 bases short, with 10 bases between. This CDR3 spans 14 amino acids. Germline CDR1 reads SGHRS; CDR2 reads YFSETQ. CDR3 nucleotide sequence: TGCGCCAGCAGCTTGCAAGGGGTCGCCTACGAGCAGTACTTC. This codes for CASSLQGVAYEQYF.